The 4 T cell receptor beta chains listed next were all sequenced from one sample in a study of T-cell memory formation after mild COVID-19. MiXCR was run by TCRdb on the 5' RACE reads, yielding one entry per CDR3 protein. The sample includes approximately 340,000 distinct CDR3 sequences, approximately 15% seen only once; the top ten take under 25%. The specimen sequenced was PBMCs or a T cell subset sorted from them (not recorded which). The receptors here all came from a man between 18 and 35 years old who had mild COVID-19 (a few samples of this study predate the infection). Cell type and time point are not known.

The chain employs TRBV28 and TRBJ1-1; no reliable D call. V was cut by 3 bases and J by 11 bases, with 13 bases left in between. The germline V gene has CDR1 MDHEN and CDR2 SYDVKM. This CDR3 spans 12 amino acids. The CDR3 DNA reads TGTGCCAGCAGTTTTACCTACCTTGCGGCTTTCTTT. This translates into CASSFTYLAAFF. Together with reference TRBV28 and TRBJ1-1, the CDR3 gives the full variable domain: DVKVTQSSRYLVKRTGEKVFLECVQDMDHENMFWYRQDPGLGLRLIYFSYDVKMKEKGDIPEGYSVSREKKERFSLILESASTNQTSMYLCASSFTYLAAFFGQGTRLTVV.

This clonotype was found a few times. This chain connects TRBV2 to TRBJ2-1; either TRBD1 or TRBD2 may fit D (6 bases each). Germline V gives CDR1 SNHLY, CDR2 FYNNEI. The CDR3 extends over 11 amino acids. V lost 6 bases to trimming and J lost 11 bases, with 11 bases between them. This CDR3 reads CASRGGDQQFF. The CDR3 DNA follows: TGTGCCAGCAGGGGGGGCGACCAGCAGTTCTTC.

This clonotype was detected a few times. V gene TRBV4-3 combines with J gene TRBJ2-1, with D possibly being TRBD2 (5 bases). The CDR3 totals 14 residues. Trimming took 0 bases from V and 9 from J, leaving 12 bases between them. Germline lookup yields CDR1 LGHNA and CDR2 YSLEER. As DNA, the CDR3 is TGCGCCAGCAGCCAAGATTACGAGGGTGGTGAGCAGTTCTTC. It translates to CASSQDYEGGEQFF.

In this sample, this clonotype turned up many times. CDR3 region: CASSPTRDTDTQYF. The DNA of the CDR3 is TGCGCCAGCAGCCCCACTAGAGACACAGATACGCAGTATTTT. This chain links TRBV4-3 with TRBJ2-3, with D tentatively TRBD2 (5 bases). Trimming pared 4 bases from V and 2 bases from J, leaving 10 bases between. The germline V gene has CDR1 LGHNA and CDR2 YSLEER. CDR3 length: 14 amino acids.